This T cell receptor (beta chain) derives from a study of cytomegalovirus exposure and HLA in healthy donors. The CDR3 consists of 14 residues. Between the trimmed V and J ends, which lost 5 bases and 2 bases, there was a span of 11 bases. The germline V gene encodes CDR1 LNHDA and CDR2 SQIVND (reference sequence). On this clone: Its antigen is unknown.

Study-wide findings and caveats: In a later analysis, TCR association rates varied by HLA locus: DRB1 most, HLA-C fewest. A likely sequencing artifact accounted for one observed cluster of highly shared sequence variants.

The PCR made use of 60 Vbeta and 13 Jbeta primers. This table comes from immunoSEQ multiplex PCR, and its TCRdb copy is limited to in-frame clones, with some not included. The repertoire holds roughly 200,000 clones, with approximately 9.5% as singletons. Each donor was healthy, and each was a bone marrow donor. The rearrangement joins TRBV19 to TRBJ2-3; D is uncertain. The TCR was taken from a woman in her thirties in good health and CMV-seropositive. Sequencing was carried out using PBMCs. CDR3 nucleotide sequence: TGTGCCAGTAGTCCCCCGCGGTTCACAGATACGCAGTATTTT. Encoded protein: CASSPPRFTDTQYF.